The clone carrying this TCR beta chain was counted once. Its antigen is undetermined. Measured with immunoSEQ multiplex PCR; TCRdb has only the in-frame clones, and not every one. The sample records 20,000 to 25,000 clones, 90% to 95% being singletons. The data derive from a study of T cells in tuberculosis. The study, taken as a whole, reports: Classification accuracy was about 85% (AUROC 0.7 to 0.9) with the GMM-specific repertoire.

Latent tuberculosis screening used tuberculin skin test and IGRA at entry. Unsorted cryopreserved PBMC were sequenced, averaging around 99,000 T cells per clinical donor. The germline V and J ends were trimmed by 6 bases and 2 bases, with 16 bases remaining between them. The germline gives CDR1 MNHEY, CDR2 SMNVEV (reference sequence). The CDR3 totals 15 residues. Sequencing was carried out using PBMCs. This TCR was recovered from a donor aged 5 to 30 with latent tuberculosis or without tuberculosis infection. Some clones in this sample may be carry-over from other donors' samples. This rearrangement joins TRBV27 to TRBJ1-2; possible D gene TRBD1, 5 bases. The CDR3 sequence: CASSLVGGGNYGYTF. In DNA form, the CDR3 reads TGTGCCAGCAGCCTAGTCGGGGGAGGGAACTATGGCTACACCTTC.